This TCR beta chain emerged from a study of blood T cell repertoires in COVID-19. Study-wide context: The origin of the acute and convalescent COVID-19 samples was the United States, Italy and Spain.

The assay was immunoSEQ multiplex PCR, and TCRdb's table has in-frame clones only and misses some. Seen here are tens of thousands of clones, about 89% observed once, and the top ten hold about 15%. This TCR was recovered from a man between 65 and 85 years old with active or convalescent COVID-19. Source material: peripheral blood.

This CDR3 is CASRTSTGELFF. The CDR3 DNA reads TGTGCCAGCAGGACTAGCACCGGGGAGCTGTTTTTT. The V call is TRBV7-3, the J call TRBJ2-2, with D tentatively TRBD2 (6 bases). The ends were cut back, 6 bases at V and 4 bases at J, with 6 bases in the middle. Per germline, CDR1 SGHTA and CDR2 FQGTGA. The CDR3 sequence is 12 residues long.